The 3 T cell receptor beta chains given below trace back to one sample, sequenced in a study of cytomegalovirus exposure and HLA in healthy donors. Researchers ran the PCR with 60 Vbeta and 13 Jbeta primers. Using immunoSEQ multiplex PCR, the repertoire was profiled, and TCRdb retains in-frame clones only, with some absent. The profile shows 120,000 to 150,000 clones, 60% to 80% of them singletons. Specimen: PBMCs. The receptor source for this set is a woman between 40 and 50 years old in good health and CMV-seropositive.

This rearrangement joins TRBV7-3 to TRBJ2-1; 10 nucleotides align to TRBD2. There are 14 residues in the CDR3. From germline, CDR1 is SGHTA and CDR2 FQGTGA. J was trimmed by 10 bases and V by 7 bases; bases with no gene match: 10. In DNA, the CDR3 is TGTGCCAGCAAAATAGCGGGGGGTTACGGAGAGCAGTTCTTC. It yields the protein CASKIAGGYGEQFF.

CDR3 sequence: CASSPWDRDTYEQYF. The CDR3 bases are TGTGCCAGCAGCCCCTGGGACAGGGACACCTACGAGCAGTACTTC. The chain carries TRBV5-6 and TRBJ2-7; 9 bases match TRBD1. V shed 4 bases and J 2 bases; nucleotides not matched to a gene: 7. This CDR3 spans 15 amino acids. CDR1 is SGHDT and CDR2 is YYEEEE in the germline V gene.

The J gene is TRBJ2-7, the V gene TRBV9; D is perhaps TRBD2 (5 bases). In germline, CDR1 is SGDLS, CDR2 YYNGEE. V was clipped by 0 bases and J by 1 base, with 14 bases between them. CDR3 size: 16 residues. The DNA for the CDR3 is TGTGCCAGCAGCGTAGGAGCGGCCGACCCTTCCTACGAGCAGTACTTC. Its translation: CASSVGAADPSYEQYF.